Listed below are T cell receptor beta chains from one sample, sequenced in a study of cytomegalovirus exposure and HLA in healthy donors. Sequencing used immunoSEQ multiplex PCR; TCRdb keeps in-frame clones, though not all of them. Of fewer than 150,000 clones in the sample, about 16% were seen once. Sequenced material: PBMCs. All receptors derive from a woman between 18 and 30 years old in good health and CMV-seronegative. CDR3s include the opening cysteine and the closing phenylalanine or tryptophan. Fields, in order: D gene, clone size, V gene, J gene, CDR3 protein, CDR3 DNA. The D gene is left open where the match is weak. Size tells how often a clone was seen (once, few, many) or the class of an expanded clone, and some rows leave it out.

d_call: TRBD2
clone_size: few
v_call: TRBV10-1
j_call: TRBJ2-3
cdr3_aa: CASSESRLPSGGAGYTQYF
cdr3_nt: TGCGCCAGCAGTGAGTCGAGGCTCCCCAGCGGGGGGGCGGGATATACGCAGTATTTT

d_call: .
clone_size: few
v_call: TRBV9
j_call: TRBJ2-1
cdr3_aa: CASSVAGATYNEQFF
cdr3_nt: TGTGCCAGCAGCGTAGCGGGAGCTACCTACAATGAGCAGTTCTTC

d_call: TRBD2
clone_size: .
v_call: TRBV7-9
j_call: TRBJ2-3
cdr3_aa: CASSLGLAVITTDTQYF
cdr3_nt: TGTGCCAGCAGCTTAGGGCTAGCGGTGATAACCACAGATACGCAGTATTTT

d_call: TRBD2
clone_size: few
v_call: TRBV7-9
j_call: TRBJ2-3
cdr3_aa: CASSSPTSESTDTQYF
cdr3_nt: TGTGCCAGCAGCTCCCCAACTAGCGAGAGCACAGATACGCAGTATTTT

d_call: .
clone_size: .
v_call: TRBV21-1
j_call: TRBJ2-2
cdr3_aa: CAGGGRGGTGELFF
cdr3_nt: TGTGCCGGCGGGGGGAGGGGAGGGACCGGGGAGCTGTTTTTT

d_call: TRBD1
clone_size: few
v_call: TRBV30
j_call: TRBJ1-2
cdr3_aa: CAWRRDRTAGYTF
cdr3_nt: TGTGCCTGGAGGAGGGACAGGACCGCCGGCTACACCTTC

d_call: .
clone_size: .
v_call: TRBV18
j_call: TRBJ1-5
cdr3_aa: CASSRTGRHQPQHF
cdr3_nt: TGTGCCAGCTCACGAACAGGTAGGCACCAGCCCCAGCATTTT

d_call: TRBD2
clone_size: few
v_call: TRBV5-4
j_call: TRBJ2-7
cdr3_aa: CASSPQAGVVPSYEQYF
cdr3_nt: TGTGCCAGCAGCCCACAAGCGGGAGTGGTTCCTTCCTACGAGCAGTACTTC

d_call: TRBD2
clone_size: .
v_call: TRBV27
j_call: TRBJ2-7
cdr3_aa: CASSLLVAGGHEQYF
cdr3_nt: TGTGCCAGCAGTTTATTGGTAGCGGGAGGGCACGAGCAGTACTTC

d_call: .
clone_size: few
v_call: TRBV13
j_call: TRBJ2-7
cdr3_aa: CASSFKLFRSYEQYF
cdr3_nt: TGTGCCAGCAGCTTTAAGCTGTTTCGATCCTACGAGCAGTACTTC

d_call: .
clone_size: few
v_call: TRBV6-1
j_call: TRBJ1-1
cdr3_aa: CASSVQFPGVNTEAFF
cdr3_nt: TGTGCCAGCAGTGTCCAATTCCCGGGGGTGAACACTGAAGCTTTCTTT

d_call: .
clone_size: .
v_call: TRBV11-3
j_call: TRBJ2-2
cdr3_aa: CASSLNTGELFF
cdr3_nt: TGTGCCAGCAGCCTCAACACCGGGGAGCTGTTTTTT

d_call: .
clone_size: few
v_call: TRBV5-1
j_call: TRBJ1-5
cdr3_aa: CASSLVEGLVGNQPQHF
cdr3_nt: TGCGCCAGCAGCTTGGTGGAGGGGTTGGTTGGCAATCAGCCCCAGCATTTT

d_call: .
clone_size: few
v_call: TRBV5-1
j_call: TRBJ2-7
cdr3_aa: CASSGGMVYEQYF
cdr3_nt: TGCGCCAGCAGCGGGGGGATGGTCTACGAGCAGTACTTC

d_call: .
clone_size: many
v_call: TRBV19
j_call: TRBJ2-2
cdr3_aa: CATDKGHGTGELFF
cdr3_nt: TGTGCCACCGATAAGGGACACGGCACCGGGGAGCTGTTTTTT

d_call: TRBD1
clone_size: .
v_call: TRBV28
j_call: TRBJ1-6
cdr3_aa: CASSLDRGVGSPLHF
cdr3_nt: TGTGCCAGCAGTTTAGACAGGGGGGTTGGATCACCCCTCCACTTT

d_call: .
clone_size: few
v_call: TRBV10-3
j_call: TRBJ2-7
cdr3_aa: CAAAPRGSYEQYF
cdr3_nt: TGTGCGGCGGCCCCCCGGGGCTCCTACGAGCAGTACTTC

d_call: .
clone_size: .
v_call: TRBV28
j_call: TRBJ2-2
cdr3_aa: CASSSRVSNTGELFF
cdr3_nt: TGTGCCAGCAGTTCCAGGGTTTCGAACACCGGGGAGCTGTTTTTT

d_call: .
clone_size: once
v_call: TRBV5-1
j_call: TRBJ2-5
cdr3_aa: CASSTRGSETQYF
cdr3_nt: TGCGCCAGCAGCACAAGGGGGTCGGAGACCCAGTACTTC

d_call: TRBD1
clone_size: .
v_call: TRBV7-9
j_call: TRBJ1-2
cdr3_aa: CASSWDRGGGYTF
cdr3_nt: TGTGCCAGCAGCTGGGACAGGGGAGGTGGCTACACCTTC

d_call: .
clone_size: .
v_call: TRBV5-4
j_call: TRBJ1-4
cdr3_aa: CASSLLGEGKLFF
cdr3_nt: TGTGCCAGCAGCTTGCTAGGGGAGGGAAAACTGTTTTTT

d_call: TRBD1
clone_size: few
v_call: TRBV27
j_call: TRBJ1-4
cdr3_aa: CASSLFFVQGTGDNEKLFF
cdr3_nt: TGTGCCAGCAGTTTATTCTTCGTTCAGGGGACAGGAGATAATGAAAAACTGTTTTTT

d_call: TRBD1
clone_size: .
v_call: TRBV10-2
j_call: TRBJ1-6
cdr3_aa: CASSEPRTGEGSPLHF
cdr3_nt: TGCGCCAGCAGTGAGCCCCGGACAGGGGAAGGTTCACCCCTCCACTTT

d_call: .
clone_size: .
v_call: TRBV7-9
j_call: TRBJ2-1
cdr3_aa: CASSFNRVLPNEQFF
cdr3_nt: TGTGCCAGCAGCTTCAACAGGGTACTCCCTAATGAGCAGTTCTTC

d_call: .
clone_size: .
v_call: TRBV7-9
j_call: TRBJ2-3
cdr3_aa: CASSLVAGRTDTQYF
cdr3_nt: TGTGCCAGCAGCTTAGTTGCGGGACGCACAGATACGCAGTATTTT

d_call: TRBD1
clone_size: .
v_call: TRBV30
j_call: TRBJ2-3
cdr3_aa: CAWSGTGVGDTQYF
cdr3_nt: TGTGCCTGGAGCGGGACAGGGGTTGGAGATACGCAGTATTTT

d_call: .
clone_size: .
v_call: TRBV5-3
j_call: TRBJ1-2
cdr3_aa: CARSLLRGYTF
cdr3_nt: TGTGCCAGAAGCCTCCTTCGGGGCTACACCTTC

d_call: TRBD1
clone_size: few
v_call: TRBV5-6
j_call: TRBJ1-5
cdr3_aa: CASSLISTGGNQPQHF
cdr3_nt: TGTGCCAGCAGCTTGATTAGCACAGGGGGCAATCAGCCCCAGCATTTT

d_call: TRBD2
clone_size: .
v_call: TRBV7-7
j_call: TRBJ2-1
cdr3_aa: CASSLSRLAGKNEQFF
cdr3_nt: TGTGCTAGCAGCCTCTCGCGCCTAGCGGGAAAGAATGAGCAGTTCTTC

d_call: TRBD2
clone_size: .
v_call: TRBV15
j_call: TRBJ2-1
cdr3_aa: CATSRDLSGRAWGDEQFF
cdr3_nt: TGTGCCACCAGCAGAGATCTGAGCGGGAGGGCCTGGGGTGATGAGCAGTTCTTC

d_call: .
clone_size: many
v_call: TRBV6-4
j_call: TRBJ2-1
cdr3_aa: CASSGGAGVGNEQFF
cdr3_nt: TGTGCCAGCAGCGGTGGAGCAGGGGTGGGAAATGAGCAGTTCTTC

d_call: TRBD1
clone_size: few
v_call: TRBV9
j_call: TRBJ1-1
cdr3_aa: CASSVTGGWDTEAFF
cdr3_nt: TGTGCCAGCAGCGTGACAGGGGGATGGGACACTGAAGCTTTCTTT

d_call: .
clone_size: .
v_call: TRBV28
j_call: TRBJ2-1
cdr3_aa: CASSTGFSYNEQFF
cdr3_nt: TGTGCCAGCAGTACAGGGTTCTCCTACAATGAGCAGTTCTTC

d_call: TRBD1
clone_size: few
v_call: TRBV19
j_call: TRBJ2-2
cdr3_aa: CASSIGQGAGTGELFF
cdr3_nt: TGTGCCAGTAGTATAGGACAGGGGGCTGGCACCGGGGAGCTGTTTTTT

d_call: .
clone_size: few
v_call: TRBV11-2
j_call: TRBJ1-5
cdr3_aa: CASSSTRGGSNQPQHF
cdr3_nt: TGTGCCAGCAGCTCGACGAGGGGGGGTTCCAATCAGCCCCAGCATTTT

d_call: .
clone_size: few
v_call: TRBV28
j_call: TRBJ1-3
cdr3_aa: CASSSHSPGGNTIYF
cdr3_nt: TGTGCCAGCAGTTCCCACTCCCCGGGGGGGAACACCATATATTTT

d_call: TRBD1
clone_size: few
v_call: TRBV7-6
j_call: TRBJ1-1
cdr3_aa: CASSPAPGQVNTEAFF
cdr3_nt: TGTGCCAGCAGCCCAGCCCCGGGACAGGTGAACACTGAAGCTTTCTTT

d_call: TRBD2
clone_size: few
v_call: TRBV6-6
j_call: TRBJ2-5
cdr3_aa: CASRAGGQETQYF
cdr3_nt: TGTGCCAGCAGGGCGGGGGGGCAGGAGACCCAGTACTTC

d_call: TRBD1
clone_size: .
v_call: TRBV2
j_call: TRBJ1-2
cdr3_aa: CASRWGAGQGYGYTF
cdr3_nt: TGTGCCAGCAGGTGGGGAGCGGGACAGGGCTATGGCTACACCTTC

d_call: .
clone_size: few
v_call: TRBV19
j_call: TRBJ1-5
cdr3_aa: CASSPRRSNQPQHF
cdr3_nt: TGTGCCAGTAGTCCGCGGAGGAGCAATCAGCCCCAGCATTTT

d_call: TRBD1
clone_size: few
v_call: TRBV11-3
j_call: TRBJ2-1
cdr3_aa: CASSPADRVFDEQFF
cdr3_nt: TGTGCCAGCAGCCCCGCGGACAGGGTTTTTGATGAGCAGTTCTTC

d_call: TRBD1
clone_size: few
v_call: TRBV7-8
j_call: TRBJ2-3
cdr3_aa: CASSLAHGTGSDTQYF
cdr3_nt: TGTGCCAGCAGCTTAGCGCACGGGACAGGGTCAGATACGCAGTATTTT

d_call: .
clone_size: few
v_call: TRBV5-6
j_call: TRBJ2-3
cdr3_aa: CASIGLRKGGGDTQYF
cdr3_nt: TGTGCCAGCATTGGGTTGAGGAAAGGAGGTGGAGATACGCAGTATTTT

d_call: TRBD1
clone_size: .
v_call: TRBV28
j_call: TRBJ1-2
cdr3_aa: CASNPPDREGGYTF
cdr3_nt: TGTGCCAGCAATCCACCGGACAGGGAGGGCGGCTACACCTTC

d_call: TRBD1
clone_size: .
v_call: TRBV11-2
j_call: TRBJ2-7
cdr3_aa: CASSSDPGTEIYEQYF
cdr3_nt: TGTGCCAGCAGCTCCGACCCCGGGACAGAAATCTACGAGCAGTACTTC

d_call: .
clone_size: .
v_call: TRBV2
j_call: TRBJ2-5
cdr3_aa: CASSGRWETQYF
cdr3_nt: TGTGCCAGCAGTGGTCGGTGGGAGACCCAGTACTTC

d_call: .
clone_size: few
v_call: TRBV28
j_call: TRBJ1-2
cdr3_aa: CASSSPFIDNNYGYTF
cdr3_nt: TGTGCCAGCAGTTCTCCCTTTATCGACAATAACTATGGCTACACCTTC

d_call: .
clone_size: .
v_call: TRBV4-2
j_call: TRBJ1-2
cdr3_aa: CASSQGRGLNYGYTF
cdr3_nt: TGTGCCAGCAGCCAAGGAAGAGGGCTAAACTATGGCTACACCTTC

d_call: TRBD1
clone_size: few
v_call: TRBV7-8
j_call: TRBJ2-3
cdr3_aa: CASSFRDRPNTQYF
cdr3_nt: TGTGCCAGCAGCTTCCGGGACAGACCTAATACGCAGTATTTT

d_call: .
clone_size: few
v_call: TRBV7-2
j_call: TRBJ1-2
cdr3_aa: CASSLDFGGGLDGYTF
cdr3_nt: TGTGCCAGCAGCTTAGATTTTGGCGGGGGGCTGGATGGCTACACCTTC

d_call: TRBD2
clone_size: .
v_call: TRBV15
j_call: TRBJ2-7
cdr3_aa: CATSSGLAGAPYEQYF
cdr3_nt: TGTGCCACCAGCAGCGGACTAGCGGGGGCCCCCTACGAGCAGTACTTC

d_call: .
clone_size: few
v_call: TRBV18
j_call: TRBJ1-2
cdr3_aa: CASSPETASNYGYTF
cdr3_nt: TGTGCCAGCTCACCAGAGACAGCTTCTAACTATGGCTACACCTTC

d_call: TRBD2
clone_size: .
v_call: TRBV19
j_call: TRBJ2-7
cdr3_aa: CASSPTGGSYEQYF
cdr3_nt: TGTGCCAGTAGTCCCACGGGGGGTTCCTACGAGCAGTACTTC

d_call: TRBD1
clone_size: .
v_call: TRBV7-2
j_call: TRBJ2-1
cdr3_aa: CASSSQGVLSYNEQFF
cdr3_nt: TGTGCCAGCAGCTCCCAGGGGGTCCTTTCCTACAATGAGCAGTTCTTC

d_call: TRBD2
clone_size: .
v_call: TRBV5-1
j_call: TRBJ2-7
cdr3_aa: CASSLPETSGYEQYF
cdr3_nt: TGCGCCAGCAGCTTGCCCGAGACTAGCGGCTACGAGCAGTACTTC